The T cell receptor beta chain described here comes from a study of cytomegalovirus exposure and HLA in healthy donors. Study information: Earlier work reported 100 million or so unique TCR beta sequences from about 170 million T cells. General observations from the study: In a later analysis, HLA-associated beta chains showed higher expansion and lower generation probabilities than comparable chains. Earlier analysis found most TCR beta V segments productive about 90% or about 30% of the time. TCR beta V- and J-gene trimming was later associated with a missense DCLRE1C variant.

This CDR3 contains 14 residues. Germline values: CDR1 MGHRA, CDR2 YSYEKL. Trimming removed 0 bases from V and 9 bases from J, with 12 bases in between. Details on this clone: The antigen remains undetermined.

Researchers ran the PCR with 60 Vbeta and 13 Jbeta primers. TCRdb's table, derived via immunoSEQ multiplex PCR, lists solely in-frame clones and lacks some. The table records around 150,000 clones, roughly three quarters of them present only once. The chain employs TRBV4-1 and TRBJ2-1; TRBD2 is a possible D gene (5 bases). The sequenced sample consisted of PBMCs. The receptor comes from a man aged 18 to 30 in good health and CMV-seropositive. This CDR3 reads CASSQDVRGTEQFF. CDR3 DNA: TGCGCCAGCAGCCAAGATGTCCGGGGAACTGAGCAGTTCTTC.